The 19 T cell receptor beta chains presented below share a single source sample, sequenced in a study of T cell responses to AZD1222 COVID-19 vaccine. Repertoires were generated with immunoSEQ multiplex PCR, while TCRdb's copy carries only in-frame clones and drops some. This table has about 160,000 clones, 85% to 90% appearing once. The source material was peripheral blood, sampled on day 0 of AZD1222 vaccination. The source is an adult in good health.

The rearrangement links TRBV19 to TRBJ2-5; weak D call: TRBD1 (5 bases). Trimming took 4 bases from V and 3 from J, leaving 18 bases between them. The CDR3 spans 16 residues. Germline-derived CDR1 and CDR2 are LNHDA and SQIVND (reference sequence). The CDR3 protein is CASSSDRSSMEETQYF. The CDR3 region has the DNA TGTGCCAGTAGTAGTGACAGAAGCAGTATGGAAGAGACCCAGTACTTC.

V usage is TRBV19 and J usage is TRBJ1-1; 7 nucleotides align to TRBD1. The ends lost 5 bases at V and 8 bases at J; junction bases unmatched: 8. Germline V gives CDR1 LNHDA, CDR2 SQIVND (reference sequence). This CDR3 spans 13 amino acids. This CDR3 is CASSPGQSIEAFF. CDR3 bases: TGTGCCAGTAGTCCGGGACAGTCAATCGAAGCTTTCTTT.

CDR3 in amino acids: CVSRGTGGEKLFF. The CDR3 bases are TGTGTGTCCCGGGGGACAGGGGGGGAAAAACTGTTTTTT. This chain joins TRBV12-3 or TRBV12-4 and TRBJ1-4, with 11 bases aligning to TRBD1. The CDR3 loop spans 13 amino acids.

This chain uses TRBV6-5 with TRBJ2-7, with TRBD2 identical over 10 bases. CDR1 and CDR2 (germline): MNHEY, SVGAGI. V lost 5 bases and J lost 0; bases outside the gene matches: 1. The CDR3 loop spans 14 amino acids. The CDR3 sequence is CASSSGGASYEQYF. The CDR3 DNA sequence: TGTGCCAGCAGTAGCGGGGGGGCCTCCTACGAGCAGTACTTC.

V usage is TRBV19 and J usage is TRBJ1-6; D gene ambiguous. This CDR3 is 15 amino acids long. The ends were cut back, 6 bases at V and 5 bases at J, with 14 bases in the middle. The germline V gene encodes CDR1 LNHDA and CDR2 SQIVND (reference sequence). Written as DNA, the CDR3 is TGTGCCAGTAGATACAGCGAGGGTCATAATTCACCCCTCCACTTT. The encoded protein is CASRYSEGHNSPLHF.

This clone was detected only once. The chain recombines TRBV19 with TRBJ2-2, with 8 bases lining up with TRBD1. CDR1 and CDR2 (germline): LNHDA, SQIVND (reference sequence). The trim removed 8 bases at V and 1 base at J, leaving 6 bases unmatched. This CDR3 is built from 15 residues. The CDR3 sequence is CASGIGTGNTGELFF. The CDR3 nucleotides are TGTGCCAGTGGGATCGGGACAGGGAACACCGGGGAGCTGTTTTTT.

This clone was picked up one time. The chain employs TRBV9 and TRBJ1-3; D is uncertain. CDR1 and CDR2 from the germline V gene are SGDLS and YYNGEE. The germline V and J ends were trimmed by 0 bases and 0 bases, with 7 bases remaining between them. CDR3 length: 15 residues. CDR3: CASSVEPVSGNTIYF. The CDR3, as DNA: TGTGCCAGCAGCGTAGAGCCAGTCTCTGGAAACACCATATATTTT.

The sample holds a few counts of this clone. The CDR3, as DNA: TGTGCCAGCAGCCCGATCCAACAGGACAATGAGCAGTTCTTC. Translated: CASSPIQQDNEQFF. The chain combines TRBV5-6 with TRBJ2-1, with a possible D match to TRBD1 (5 bases). This CDR3 has 14 amino acids. V was cut by 4 bases and J by 5 bases, with 13 bases left in between. CDR1 and CDR2 from the germline V gene are SGHDT and YYEEEE.

This chain links TRBV5-1 with TRBJ2-5, with 11 positions matching TRBD2. CDR3 length: 14 amino acids. Germline values: CDR1 SGHRS, CDR2 YFSETQ. V lost 2 bases and J lost 4; bases outside the gene matches: 1. The CDR3 nucleotides read TGCGCCAGCAGCTTCACTAGCGGGGGAGAGACCCAGTACTTC. As protein: CASSFTSGGETQYF.

The chain couples TRBV27 to TRBJ2-5, with TRBD2 identical over 15 bases. Germline V CDR1 and CDR2: MNHEY, SMNVEV (reference sequence). The CDR3 has 16 amino acids. Trimming cost V 5 bases and J 7 bases; bases outside gene matches: 8. DNA for the CDR3: TGTGCCAGCAGTCTGGGGACTAGCGGGGGGACCAGGACCCAGTACTTC. Translated: CASSLGTSGGTRTQYF.

This sequence joins TRBV20-1 and TRBJ2-3; the D gene could be TRBD1 or TRBD2 (5 bases each). The CDR3 loop spans 14 amino acids. The germline V and J ends were trimmed by 3 bases and 0 bases, with 10 bases remaining between them. The germline V gene has CDR1 DFQATT and CDR2 SNEGSKA (reference sequence). The CDR3 sequence is CSASLGPSTDTQYF. CDR3 coding DNA: TGCAGTGCTAGTTTGGGACCAAGCACAGATACGCAGTATTTT.

This sequence joins TRBV11-3 and TRBJ2-2, with unresolved D. Deletions cut 4 bases from V and 5 bases from J, with 5 bases between. The germline gives CDR1 SGHNT, CDR2 YENEEA. CDR3 size: 12 residues. In DNA, the CDR3 is TGTGCCAGCAGCTATTTGACCGGGGAGCTGTTTTTT. Its translation: CASSYLTGELFF.

The V and J genes are TRBV27 and TRBJ2-1, with TRBD1 matching over 9 bases. CDR3 size: 14 residues. Losses at the gene ends were 6 bases for V and 7 bases for J; bases not matched to a gene: 7. Germline lookup yields CDR1 MNHEY and CDR2 SMNVEV (reference sequence). In DNA, the CDR3 is TGTGCCAGCAGGTGGACAGGGGAAATGAATGAGCAGTTCTTC. Its protein product is CASRWTGEMNEQFF.

The chain links TRBV6-2 or TRBV6-3 to TRBJ1-1; the D is unclear. CDR1 is MNHEY and CDR2 is SVGEGT in the germline V gene. The ends were cut back, 5 bases at V and 0 bases at J, with 16 bases in the middle. The CDR3 extends over 16 amino acids. The DNA for the CDR3 is TGTGCCAGCAGTCGGCCTGAAGGGTTCATGAACACTGAAGCTTTCTTT. Protein: CASSRPEGFMNTEAFF.

The sample holds one count of this clone. This chain connects TRBV27 to TRBJ2-1, with D possibly being TRBD2 (7 bases). From germline, CDR1 is MNHEY and CDR2 SMNVEV (reference sequence). Trimming cost V 5 bases and J 9 bases, with 20 bases left between them. This CDR3 is built from 15 residues. Here the CDR3 DNA reads TGTGCCAGCAGTCTGGAGGGGGGGCTCTCAATTGAGCAGTTCTTC. Translated: CASSLEGGLSIEQFF.

The chain links TRBV9 to TRBJ1-5, with a tentative D call TRBD1 (5 bases). The V gene lost 3 bases and the J gene lost 7 bases, with 11 bases spanning the gap. Germline V CDR1 and CDR2: SGDLS, YYNGEE. The CDR3 contains 13 residues. For the CDR3, the DNA is TGTGCCAGCAGCGGGAGGGGTGGACAGCCCCAGCATTTT. Translating it yields CASSGRGGQPQHF.

V and J are TRBV7-8 and TRBJ1-6; 8 bases fit TRBD1. The V and J ends lost 1 base and 7 bases, in that order; junction bases with no gene match: 9. This CDR3 contains 17 residues. Germline CDR1 SGHVS, CDR2 FQNEAQ. This chain's CDR3 is CASSLVLGQGLNSPLHF. Here the CDR3 DNA reads TGTGCCAGCAGCTTAGTTTTAGGACAGGGACTAAATTCACCCCTCCACTTT.

The J gene is TRBJ1-6, the V gene TRBV6-5; D is unclear. Trimming pared 2 bases from V and 7 bases from J, leaving 15 bases between. The germline V gene has CDR1 MNHEY and CDR2 SVGAGI. This CDR3 has 16 amino acids. In DNA form, the CDR3 reads TGTGCCAGCAGTTACCTGAAGGGTTCGGGCAATTCACCCCTCCACTTT. Its translation is CASSYLKGSGNSPLHF.

This sequence joins TRBV4-2 and TRBJ1-2; D ambiguous. V gave up 0 bases and J gave up 8 bases, with 16 bases separating them. The germline gives CDR1 LGHNA, CDR2 YNFKEQ. The CDR3 runs to 15 residues. CDR3 bases: TGTGCCAGCAGCCAAGAGTTCGATCTTACTTTCGGCTACACCTTC. This gives the protein CASSQEFDLTFGYTF.